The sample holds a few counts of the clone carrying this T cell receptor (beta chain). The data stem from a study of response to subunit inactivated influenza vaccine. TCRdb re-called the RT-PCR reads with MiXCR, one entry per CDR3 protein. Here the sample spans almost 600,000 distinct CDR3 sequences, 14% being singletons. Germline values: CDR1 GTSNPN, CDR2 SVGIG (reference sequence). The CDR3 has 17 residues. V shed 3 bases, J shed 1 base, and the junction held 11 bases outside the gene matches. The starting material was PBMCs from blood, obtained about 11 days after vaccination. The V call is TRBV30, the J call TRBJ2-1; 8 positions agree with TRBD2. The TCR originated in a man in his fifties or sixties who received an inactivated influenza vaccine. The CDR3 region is CAWSYRGGGVSYNEQFF. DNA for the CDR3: TGTGCCTGGAGCTACCGGGGGGGCGGGGTTTCCTACAATGAGCAGTTCTTC.